This entry lists 20 T cell receptor beta chains sequenced from one sample in a study of T-cell reconstitution after alpha-beta-depleted transplantation in children. Unique molecular identifiers featured in how the TCRbeta library was prepared. MiXCR was run by TCRdb on the PCR reads, yielding one entry per CDR3 protein. Among over 200,000 distinct CDR3 sequences listed, approximately 10% were seen once. The source was PBMCs, collected before TCRalphabeta/CD19-depleted stem cell transplant. Every receptor here comes from a child under two years old with acute myeloid leukemia, due to receive a stem cell transplant.

In its sample, this clonotype was seen many times. The CDR3 region has the DNA TGTGCCAGCAGCCCCCCCCGACAGGATAACTATGGCTACACCTTC. It codes for CASSPPRQDNYGYTF. The V and J genes are TRBV7-9 and TRBJ1-2; TRBD1 is a possible D gene (6 bases). This CDR3 region has 15 residues. Deletions cut 5 bases from V and 1 base from J, with 14 bases between. Germline CDR1 is SEHNR and CDR2 is FQNEAQ (reference sequence).

The sample holds a few counts of this clonotype. The chain carries TRBV14 and TRBJ1-2; D gene unclear. This CDR3 is built from 12 residues. Germline CDR1 and CDR2: SGHDN and FVKESK. V lost 0 bases to trimming and J lost 8 bases, with 7 bases between them. The CDR3 bases are TGTGCCAGCAGCCAAGATTTCGGCGGCTACACCTTC. It encodes CASSQDFGGYTF. The whole variable domain, filled in from reference TRBV14 and TRBJ1-2, reads EAGVTQFPSHSVIEKGQTVTLRCDPISGHDNLYWYRRVMGKEIKFLLHFVKESKQDESGMPNNRFLAERTGGTYSTLKVQPAELEDSGVYFCASSQDFGGYTFGSGTRLTVV.

This clonotype was found a few times. V usage is TRBV6-6 and J usage is TRBJ1-1, with 8 bases identical to TRBD1. CDR3 length: 14 residues. J lost 7 bases, V lost 2 bases, and 6 bases had no gene match. Per germline, CDR1 MNHNY and CDR2 SVGAGI (reference sequence). The CDR3 DNA follows: TGTGCCAGCAGTTACCCACCGGGACAGGATGAAGCTTTCTTT. Its protein is CASSYPPGQDEAFF.

This clonotype was detected ten times or more. The CDR3 coding sequence is TGTGCCAGCAGTTACTCGAGATGGGGAAATCAGCCCCAGCATTTT. It encodes CASSYSRWGNQPQHF. V and J are TRBV6-5 and TRBJ1-5; no clear D gene. CDR3 length: 15 residues. Per the germline V gene, CDR1 is MNHEY and CDR2 is SVGAGI. Between the trimmed V and J ends, which lost 0 bases and 4 bases, there was a span of 10 bases.

This clonotype was recorded many times. The rearrangement joins TRBV12-3 or TRBV12-4 to TRBJ1-4; maybe TRBD1 (6 bases). The CDR3 spans 14 residues. With 2 bases removed from V and 7 bases from J, the gap between germline ends came to 11 bases. CDR3 in DNA: TGTGCCAGCAGTTTATCAGGGGCGGGTGAAAAACTGTTTTTT. It yields the protein CASSLSGAGEKLFF.

This clonotype was detected many times. The chain joins TRBV7-2 to TRBJ2-7; 10 bases agree with TRBD2. The CDR3 covers 15 residues. Germline-derived CDR1 and CDR2 are SGHTA and FQGNSA. With 5 bases clipped from V and 3 bases from J, the junction kept 7 bases outside the gene matches. DNA of the CDR3: TGTGCCAGCAGCCCTGGGACTAGCGAGTACTACGAGCAGTACTTC. Its protein is CASSPGTSEYYEQYF.

This clonotype was seen only a few times. J is TRBJ2-1 and V is TRBV5-1; weak D call: TRBD2 (6 bases). From germline, CDR1 is SGHRS and CDR2 YFSETQ. Trimming cost V 4 bases and J 2 bases, with 19 bases left between them. The CDR3 contains 17 residues. CDR3 loop: CASSLGGGGITYNEQFF. In nucleotides, the CDR3 is TGCGCCAGCAGCCTCGGAGGAGGCGGGATAACCTACAATGAGCAGTTCTTC.

Of note for this clonotype: Sequence at one end of the junction differs from germline and may be a read error. The chain links TRBV7-6 to TRBJ2-2, with D possibly being TRBD2 (5 bases). Per the germline V gene, CDR1 is SGHVS and CDR2 is FNYEAQ. The CDR3 is 12 residues long. In DNA, the CDR3 is TGTGCCAGCAGCTTAGTCACCGGGGAGCTGCTTTTT. As protein: CASSLVTGELLF.

The chain links TRBV7-7 to TRBJ2-5; a possible D gene is TRBD2 (6 bases). Germline V CDR1 and CDR2: SSHAT, FNYEAQ (reference sequence). The CDR3 loop spans 14 amino acids. Trimming cost V 5 bases and J 4 bases, with 14 bases left between them. The CDR3 DNA reads TGTGCCAGCAGCCTGACTAGTCCGGGAGAGACCCAGTACTTC. Protein sequence: CASSLTSPGETQYF. Complete variable domain (other parts from reference TRBV7-7 and TRBJ2-5): GAGVSQSPRYKVTKRGQDVTLRCDPISSHATLYWYQQALGQGPEFLTYFNYEAQPDKSGLPSDRFSAERPEGSISTLTIQRTEQRDSAMYRCASSLTSPGETQYFGPGTRLLVL.

This clonotype has at least ten counts. CDR3 DNA: TGTGCCAGCAGCTTGGTATACGGGACTGGAAACACCATATATTTT. It yields the protein CASSLVYGTGNTIYF. This chain uses TRBV7-6 with TRBJ1-3, with D unresolved. This CDR3 is 15 amino acids long. Germline assignment: CDR1 SGHVS and CDR2 FNYEAQ. Trimming removed 3 bases from V and 2 bases from J, with 11 bases in between. Together with reference TRBV7-6 and TRBJ1-3, the CDR3 gives the full variable domain: GAGVSQSPRYKVTKRGQDVALRCDPISGHVSLYWYRQALGQGPEFLTYFNYEAQQDKSGLPNDRFSAERPEGSISTLTIQRTEQRDSAMYRCASSLVYGTGNTIYFGEGSWLTVV.

This clonotype was counted many times. The chain employs TRBV7-6 and TRBJ2-1; 9 bases match TRBD1. The CDR3 spans 13 residues. With V trimmed by 5 bases and J by 7 bases, 3 bases remained unmatched. Germline V CDR1 and CDR2: SGHVS, FNYEAQ. The CDR3 spells CASSRDRENEQFF. CDR3 bases: TGTGCCAGCAGCCGGGACAGGGAAAATGAGCAGTTCTTC.

Ten or more counts support this clonotype. This chain joins TRBV28 and TRBJ2-3, with 7 positions matching TRBD1. After removal of 5 bases from V and 4 bases from J, the junction contained 12 bases not matched to a gene. The CDR3 consists of 16 residues. Per the germline V gene, CDR1 is MDHEN and CDR2 is SYDVKM. CDR3 region: CASSGDKGASSDTQYF. The CDR3 DNA reads as TGTGCCAGCAGTGGGGATAAGGGGGCTAGTTCAGATACGCAGTATTTT.

This clonotype was counted at least ten times. The chain is built from TRBV20-1 and TRBJ1-1, with unresolved D. CDR3 size: 12 residues. CDR1 and CDR2 (germline): DFQATT, SNEGSKA (reference sequence). V lost 3 bases to trimming and J lost 1 base, with 6 bases between them. The CDR3 nucleotides are TGCAGTGCTAGCACGGGGAACACTGAAGCTTTCTTT. Its translation: CSASTGNTEAFF.

There are many counts of this clonotype. The genes are TRBV7-9 and TRBJ1-5; no clear D gene. Between the trimmed V and J ends, which lost 3 bases and 6 bases, there was a span of 9 bases. The CDR3 is 13 residues long. Germline values: CDR1 SEHNR, CDR2 FQNEAQ (reference sequence). The chain's CDR3 is CASSFAPFQPQHF. CDR3 in DNA: TGTGCCAGCAGCTTCGCACCGTTTCAGCCCCAGCATTTT.

This clonotype was seen ten or more times. This chain connects TRBV12-3 or TRBV12-4 to TRBJ2-2; possibly TRBD1 for D (6 bases). The germline V and J ends were trimmed by 7 bases and 5 bases, with 17 bases remaining between them. The CDR3 contains 15 residues. CDR3 in amino acids: CASIQSGTPTGELFF. Here the CDR3 DNA reads TGTGCCAGCATCCAATCCGGGACACCGACCGGGGAGCTGTTTTTT.

A remark on this clonotype: This may be a read error, as it is one base from a much larger clone. The chain recombines TRBV28 with TRBJ2-3; weak D call: TRBD2 (5 bases). Looked up from germline, CDR1 is MDHEN and CDR2 is SYDVKM. The CDR3 is 13 amino acids. Deletions cut 6 bases from V and 1 base from J, with 8 bases between. This chain's CDR3 is CASRADCTDTQYF. The CDR3 DNA follows: TGTGCCAGCAGAGCGGACTGCACAGATACGCAGTATTTT.

The chain uses TRBV4-3 and TRBJ1-2; D ambiguous. V was trimmed by 1 base and J by 0 bases, leaving 9 bases between them. CDR3 size: 15 residues. Germline CDR1 reads LGHNA; CDR2 reads YSLEER. The chain's CDR3 is CASSQVEPANYGYTF. As DNA, the CDR3 is TGCGCCAGCAGCCAAGTGGAACCAGCTAACTATGGCTACACCTTC.

To note about this clonotype: A much larger clone differs from this one at a single base, so this may be a read error. The chain couples TRBV9 to TRBJ2-1; D perhaps matches TRBD1 (6 bases). V gave up 1 base and J gave up 6 bases, with 11 bases separating them. The V gene's germline CDR1 is SGDLS and CDR2 YYNGEE. The CDR3 covers 14 residues. CDR3: CASSVQTGSNEQFF. CDR3 DNA: TGTGCCAGCAGCGTACAGACAGGAAGCAATGAGCAGTTCTTC.

This clonotype showed up many times. The rearrangement links TRBV6-5 to TRBJ2-7, with 7 bases fitting TRBD1. V lost 5 bases to trimming and J lost 3 bases; unmatched junction nucleotides: 19. The CDR3 runs 18 residues. Germline V gene lookup returns CDR1 MNHEY and CDR2 SVGAGI. CDR3 in amino acids: CASSRPQTRVTGFYEQYF. Written as DNA, the CDR3 is TGTGCCAGCAGTAGACCCCAAACTCGAGTGACAGGGTTCTACGAGCAGTACTTC.

This clonotype was seen at least ten times. The rearrangement uses TRBV29-1 and TRBJ1-4; maybe TRBD1 (6 bases). The CDR3 is 12 residues long. Trimming left V 5 bases short and J 8 bases short, with 12 bases between. CDR1 and CDR2 from the germline V gene are SQVTM and ANQGSEA. The CDR3 nucleotides are TGCAGCGTTAGGGGGTTCGGAGAAAAACTGTTTTTT. It codes for CSVRGFGEKLFF.